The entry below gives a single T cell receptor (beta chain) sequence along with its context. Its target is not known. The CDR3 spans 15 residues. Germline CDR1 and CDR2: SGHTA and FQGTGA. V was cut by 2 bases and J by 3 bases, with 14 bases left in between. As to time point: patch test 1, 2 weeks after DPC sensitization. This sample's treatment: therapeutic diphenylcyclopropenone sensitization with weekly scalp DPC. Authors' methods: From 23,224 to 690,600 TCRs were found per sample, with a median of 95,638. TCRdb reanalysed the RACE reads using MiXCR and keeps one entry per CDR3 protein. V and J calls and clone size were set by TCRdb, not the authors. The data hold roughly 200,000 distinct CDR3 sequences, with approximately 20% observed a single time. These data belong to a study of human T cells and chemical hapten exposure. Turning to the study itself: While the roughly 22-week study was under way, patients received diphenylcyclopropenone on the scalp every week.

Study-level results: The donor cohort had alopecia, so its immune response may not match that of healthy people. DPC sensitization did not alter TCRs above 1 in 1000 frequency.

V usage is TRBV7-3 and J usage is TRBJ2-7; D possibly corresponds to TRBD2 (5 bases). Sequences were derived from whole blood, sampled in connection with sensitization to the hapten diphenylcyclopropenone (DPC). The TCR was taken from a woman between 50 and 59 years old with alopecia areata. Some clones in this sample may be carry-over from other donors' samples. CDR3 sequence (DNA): TGTGCCAGCAGCTTATCCAGCGGTTCCGACTACGAGCAGTACTTC. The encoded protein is CASSLSSGSDYEQYF.